A single sample gave rise to the 5 T cell receptor beta chains below, sequenced in a study of T cell responses to AZD1222 COVID-19 vaccine. Sequencing was performed with immunoSEQ multiplex PCR; in TCRdb, only in-frame clones are kept and a portion is missing. Of about 120,000 clones detected, more than 75% appear once; the ten largest clones hold approximately 3.5%. This specimen was peripheral blood, taken on day 0 of AZD1222 vaccination. These TCRs come from an adult in good health.

The gene calls are TRBV18 and TRBJ1-6; no definite D call. V lost 8 bases to trimming and J lost 4 bases, with 12 bases between them. The V gene's germline CDR1 is KGHSH and CDR2 LQKENI. The CDR3 totals 14 residues. The CDR3 DNA follows: TGTGCCAGCCGAGACGATGCTTATAATTCACCCCTCCACTTT. Translation: CASRDDAYNSPLHF.

This chain uses TRBV18 with TRBJ1-5, with 9 bases aligning to TRBD1. V lost 0 bases to trimming and J lost 6 bases; unmatched junction nucleotides: 0. Germline loops: CDR1 KGHSH, CDR2 LQKENI. The CDR3 contains 14 residues. This CDR3 is CASSPPGQGQPQHF. The CDR3 DNA is TGTGCCAGCTCACCACCGGGACAGGGTCAGCCCCAGCATTTT. Full variable domain (missing parts from reference TRBV18 and TRBJ1-5): NAGVMQNPRHLVRRRGQEARLRCSPMKGHSHVYWYRQLPEEGLKFMVYLQKENIIDESGMPKERFSAEFPKEGPSILRIQQVVRGDSAAYFCASSPPGQGQPQHFGDGTRLSIL.

This clone was observed once. V usage is TRBV19 and J usage is TRBJ1-1, with TRBD1 matching 7 bases. Per germline, CDR1 LNHDA and CDR2 SQIVND (reference sequence). CDR3 length: 13 residues. V lost 8 bases and J lost 7; bases outside the gene matches: 10. CDR3 DNA: TGTGCCAGTGGGGGACAGCCGCCTAATGAAGCTTTCTTT. Translated: CASGGQPPNEAFF.

The chain joins TRBV3-1 (or the pseudogene TRBV3-2) to TRBJ2-1; D may be TRBD1 or TRBD2 (5 bases each). The CDR3 loop spans 14 amino acids. Germline V gene data show CDR1 as LGHDT and CDR2 as YNNKEL (reference sequence). The germline V and J ends were trimmed by 3 bases and 7 bases, with 13 bases remaining between them. CDR3 coding DNA: TGTGCCAGCAGCCAGGCCTCCGGGGCTAATGAGCAGTTCTTC. Translating gives CASSQASGANEQFF.

This clone was counted once. The V call is TRBV6-6, the J call TRBJ1-2; a weak D match, TRBD1 (6 bases). V was clipped by 7 bases and J by 4 bases, with 13 bases between them. This CDR3 comprises 13 residues. Per germline, CDR1 MNHNY and CDR2 SVGAGI (reference sequence). The CDR3 sequence: CASNRDLIYGYTF. CDR3 bases: TGTGCCAGCAACAGGGATTTGATCTATGGCTACACCTTC.